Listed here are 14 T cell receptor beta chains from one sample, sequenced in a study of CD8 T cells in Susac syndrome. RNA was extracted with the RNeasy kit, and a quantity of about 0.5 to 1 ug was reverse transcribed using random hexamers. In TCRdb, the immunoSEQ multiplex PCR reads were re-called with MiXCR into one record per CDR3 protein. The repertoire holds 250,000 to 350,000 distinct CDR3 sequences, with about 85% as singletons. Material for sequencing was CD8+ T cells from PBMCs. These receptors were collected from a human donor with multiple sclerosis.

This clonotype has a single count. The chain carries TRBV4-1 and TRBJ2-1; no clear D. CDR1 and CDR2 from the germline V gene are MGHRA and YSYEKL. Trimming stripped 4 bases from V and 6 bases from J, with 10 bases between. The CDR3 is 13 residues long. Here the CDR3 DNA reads TGCGCCAGCAGCCTGGCCAGCCGCAATGAGCAGTTCTTC. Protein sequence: CASSLASRNEQFF.

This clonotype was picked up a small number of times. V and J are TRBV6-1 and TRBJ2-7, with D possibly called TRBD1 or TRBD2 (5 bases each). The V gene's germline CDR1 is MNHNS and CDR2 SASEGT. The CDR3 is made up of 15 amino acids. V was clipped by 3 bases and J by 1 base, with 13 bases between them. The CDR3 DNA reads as TGTGCCAGCAGTGACGTCCGGGACGGTTCCTACGAGCAGTACTTC. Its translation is CASSDVRDGSYEQYF.

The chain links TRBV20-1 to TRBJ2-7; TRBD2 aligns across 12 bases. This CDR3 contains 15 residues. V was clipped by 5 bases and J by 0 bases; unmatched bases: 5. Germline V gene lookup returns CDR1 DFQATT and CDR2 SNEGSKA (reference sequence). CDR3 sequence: CSAPELAGGSYEQYF. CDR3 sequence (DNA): TGCAGTGCTCCCGAACTAGCGGGAGGCTCCTACGAGCAGTACTTC.

CDR3 sequence reads: CASTDWLANEQFF. The CDR3 DNA reads as TGTGCCAGCACCGATTGGCTAGCGAATGAGCAGTTCTTC. The V gene is TRBV7-9, the J gene TRBJ2-1, with D perhaps TRBD2 (6 bases). Germline V gives CDR1 SEHNR, CDR2 FQNEAQ (reference sequence). V was clipped by 7 bases and J by 7 bases, with 14 bases between them. This CDR3 has 13 amino acids.

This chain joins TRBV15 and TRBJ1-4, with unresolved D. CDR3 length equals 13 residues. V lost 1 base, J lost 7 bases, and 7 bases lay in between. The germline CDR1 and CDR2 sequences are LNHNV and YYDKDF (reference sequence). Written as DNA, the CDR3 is TGTGCCACCAGCAGAGCTGGGGTTGAAAAACTGTTTTTT. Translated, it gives CATSRAGVEKLFF.

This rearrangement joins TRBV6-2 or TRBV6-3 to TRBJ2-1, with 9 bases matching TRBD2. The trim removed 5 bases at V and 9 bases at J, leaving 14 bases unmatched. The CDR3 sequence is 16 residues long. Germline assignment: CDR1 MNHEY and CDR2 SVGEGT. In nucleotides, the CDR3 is TGTGCCAGCAGTCCGCCGCCATCCGGGACTAGCATTGAGCAGTTCTTC. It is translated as CASSPPPSGTSIEQFF.

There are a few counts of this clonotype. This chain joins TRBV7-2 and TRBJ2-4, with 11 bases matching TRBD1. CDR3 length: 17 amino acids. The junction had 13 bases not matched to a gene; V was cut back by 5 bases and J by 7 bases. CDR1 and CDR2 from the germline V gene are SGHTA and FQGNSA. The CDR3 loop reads CASSPPWGQGGSNIQYF. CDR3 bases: TGTGCCAGCAGCCCGCCCTGGGGACAGGGGGGGTCGAACATTCAGTACTTC.

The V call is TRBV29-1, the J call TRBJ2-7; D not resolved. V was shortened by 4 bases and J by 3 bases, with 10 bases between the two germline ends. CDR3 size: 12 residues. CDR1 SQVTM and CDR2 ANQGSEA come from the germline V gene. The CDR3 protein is CSVAGPGYEQYF. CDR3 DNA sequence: TGCAGCGTTGCGGGTCCGGGCTACGAGCAGTACTTC.

The CDR3 is CASSLTGGSGRASYNEQFF. The CDR3 coding sequence is TGTGCCAGCAGCTTAACCGGGGGGAGCGGGAGGGCCTCCTACAATGAGCAGTTCTTC. This chain uses TRBV7-3 with TRBJ2-1, with TRBD2 matching over 10 bases. The CDR3 totals 19 residues. V lost 0 bases, J lost 0 bases, and 8 bases stayed unmatched. The germline gives CDR1 SGHTA, CDR2 FQGTGA.

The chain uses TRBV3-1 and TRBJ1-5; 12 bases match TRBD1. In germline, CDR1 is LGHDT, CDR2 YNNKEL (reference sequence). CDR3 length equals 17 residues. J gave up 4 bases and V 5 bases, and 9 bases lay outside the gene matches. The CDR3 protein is CASSNRGTGGINQPQHF. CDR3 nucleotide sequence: TGTGCCAGCAGCAACAGGGGGACAGGGGGCATTAATCAGCCCCAGCATTTT.

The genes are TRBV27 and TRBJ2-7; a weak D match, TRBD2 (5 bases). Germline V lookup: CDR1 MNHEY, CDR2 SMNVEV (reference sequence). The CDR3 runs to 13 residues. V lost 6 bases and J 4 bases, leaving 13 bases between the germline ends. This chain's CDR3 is CASSRGSGYEQYF. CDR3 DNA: TGTGCCAGCAGCCGTGGGAGTGGTTACGAGCAGTACTTC.

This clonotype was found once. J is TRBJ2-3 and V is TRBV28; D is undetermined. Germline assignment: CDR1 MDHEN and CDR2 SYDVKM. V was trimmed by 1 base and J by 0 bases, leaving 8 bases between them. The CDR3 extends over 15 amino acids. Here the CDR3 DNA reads TGTGCCAGCAGTTTATTAACAGAGAGCACAGATACGCAGTATTTT. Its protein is CASSLLTESTDTQYF.

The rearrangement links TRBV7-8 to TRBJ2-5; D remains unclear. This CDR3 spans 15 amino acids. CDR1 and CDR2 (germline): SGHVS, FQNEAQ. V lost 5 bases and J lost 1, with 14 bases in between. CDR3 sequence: CASSPPASLQETQYF. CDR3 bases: TGTGCCAGCAGCCCACCGGCGTCTCTCCAAGAGACCCAGTACTTC.

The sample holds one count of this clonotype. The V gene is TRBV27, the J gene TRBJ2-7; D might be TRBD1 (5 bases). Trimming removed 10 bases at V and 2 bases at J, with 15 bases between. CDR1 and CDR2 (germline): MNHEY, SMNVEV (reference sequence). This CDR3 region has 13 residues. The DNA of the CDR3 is TGTGCCACCTCGGGCCAGGGCCCCTACGAGCAGTACTTC. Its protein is CATSGQGPYEQYF.